A selection of T cell receptor beta chains follows, all from one sample in a study of blood T cells in healthy people across ages. TCRdb recomputed calls from the 5' RACE reads with MiXCR, one row per CDR3 protein. The sample has roughly 500,000 distinct CDR3 sequences, approximately 25% seen once. The sample comprised blood. The receptors shown here come from a woman in her 70s in good health. CDR3s include the opening cysteine and the closing phenylalanine or tryptophan. D genes are given only for firm matches. The listing skips clone size in some rows; elsewhere it reads once, few, many or a size class.

V: TRBV6-5; D: TRBD1; J: TRBJ2-1; size: NA; CDR3: CASSTVGQNYNEQFF; DNA: TGTGCCAGCAGCACAGTGGGACAGAACTACAATGAGCAGTTCTTC
V: TRBV27; D: TRBD1; J: TRBJ1-5; size: NA; CDR3: CASSPAWDRGRFGNQPQHF; DNA: TGTGCCAGCAGCCCGGCATGGGACAGGGGGCGCTTCGGCAATCAGCCCCAGCATTTT
V: TRBV7-6; D: NA; J: TRBJ2-3; size: NA; CDR3: CASSLALAEQSTDTQYF; DNA: TGTGCCAGCAGCTTAGCGCTGGCAGAGCAGAGCACAGATACGCAGTATTTT
V: TRBV7-9; D: TRBD2; J: TRBJ2-1; size: NA; CDR3: CASSLVGGGRVEQFF; DNA: TGTGCCAGCAGCTTAGTCGGCGGGGGGCGAGTTGAGCAGTTCTTC
V: TRBV15; D: TRBD1; J: TRBJ1-2; size: few; CDR3: CATSRPPGQGAKSYGYTF; DNA: TGTGCCACCAGCAGACCTCCGGGACAGGGGGCAAAGAGCTATGGCTACACCTTC
V: TRBV9; D: NA; J: TRBJ1-4; size: NA; CDR3: CASSSPTNEKLFF; DNA: TGTGCCAGCAGCTCACCAACTAATGAAAAACTGTTTTTT
V: TRBV29-1; D: TRBD1; J: TRBJ2-1; size: NA; CDR3: CSVRQGSTYNEQFF; DNA: TGCAGCGTGCGACAGGGTAGCACCTACAATGAGCAGTTCTTC
V: TRBV10-3; D: NA; J: TRBJ1-2; size: NA; CDR3: CAISEEIGYTF; DNA: TGTGCCATCAGTGAGGAGATTGGCTACACCTTC
V: TRBV4-3; D: NA; J: TRBJ1-4; size: many; CDR3: CASSQDSGSNEKLFF; DNA: TGCGCCAGCAGCCAAGATTCCGGTTCTAATGAAAAACTGTTTTTT
V: TRBV29-1; D: NA; J: TRBJ1-4; size: NA; CDR3: CSVGQGSEKLFF; DNA: TGCAGCGTTGGGCAGGGCAGTGAAAAACTGTTTTTT
V: TRBV4-3; D: NA; J: TRBJ2-3; size: few; CDR3: CASSQDRGAGLDTQYF; DNA: TGCGCCAGCAGCCAAGATCGGGGGGCGGGTCTAGATACGCAGTATTTT
V: TRBV6-1; D: NA; J: TRBJ1-2; size: NA; CDR3: CASSVLYGYTF; DNA: TGTGCCAGCAGTGTCCTATATGGCTACACCTTC
V: TRBV12-3/TRBV12-4; D: TRBD1; J: TRBJ1-5; size: few; CDR3: CASSHETGGVQPQHF; DNA: TGTGCCAGCAGCCACGAGACAGGGGGCGTTCAGCCCCAGCATTTT
V: TRBV4-3; D: TRBD1; J: TRBJ2-3; size: NA; CDR3: CASSQPGTGINTQYF; DNA: TGCGCCAGCAGCCAACCCGGGACAGGGATCAATACGCAGTATTTT
V: TRBV10-3; D: NA; J: TRBJ2-5; size: once; CDR3: CASGGIETQYF; DNA: TGTGCCTCTGGAGGGATTGAGACCCAGTACTTC
V: TRBV6-2/TRBV6-3; D: NA; J: TRBJ2-1; size: NA; CDR3: CASSYPRSEGDEQFF; DNA: TGTGCCAGCAGTTACCCACGCTCGGAGGGCGATGAGCAGTTCTTC
V: TRBV4-2; D: NA; J: TRBJ2-5; size: NA; CDR3: CASSHPGETQYF; DNA: TGTGCCAGCAGCCATCCCGGGGAGACCCAGTACTTC
V: TRBV9; D: NA; J: TRBJ2-1; size: few; CDR3: CASSPTGQDNEQFF; DNA: TGTGCCAGCAGCCCGACAGGTCAGGACAATGAGCAGTTCTTC
V: TRBV6-4; D: NA; J: TRBJ2-3; size: NA; CDR3: CASSDSKGASVTDTQYF; DNA: TGTGCCAGCAGTGACTCGAAAGGGGCTAGTGTGACAGATACGCAGTATTTT
V: TRBV12-3/TRBV12-4; D: NA; J: TRBJ1-1; size: few; CDR3: CASSSSEGITEAFF; DNA: TGTGCCAGCAGTAGTTCAGAGGGCATCACTGAAGCTTTCTTT
V: TRBV20-1; D: TRBD2; J: TRBJ2-3; size: few; CDR3: CSILAGQVDTQYF; DNA: TGCAGTATCCTAGCGGGGCAGGTAGATACGCAGTATTTT
V: TRBV3-1; D: TRBD2; J: TRBJ2-5; size: NA; CDR3: CASRRIAGEETQYF; DNA: TGTGCCAGCAGACGTATTGCGGGGGAAGAGACCCAGTACTTC
V: TRBV7-2; D: TRBD2; J: TRBJ2-7; size: NA; CDR3: CASTTSAGEQYF; DNA: TGTGCCAGCACTACTTCAGCGGGGGAGCAGTACTTC
V: TRBV10-3; D: NA; J: TRBJ2-3; size: few; CDR3: CAISEPIENTQYF; DNA: TGTGCCATCAGTGAGCCGATAGAGAATACGCAGTATTTT
V: TRBV20-1; D: TRBD1; J: TRBJ1-2; size: NA; CDR3: CSAPGTATMANTF; DNA: TGCAGTGCCCCCGGGACAGCTACTATGGCTAACACCTTC
V: TRBV24-1; D: NA; J: TRBJ2-3; size: few; CDR3: CATSDLGSDTQYF; DNA: TGTGCCACCAGTGATTTAGGGTCAGATACGCAGTATTTT
V: TRBV20-1; D: TRBD2; J: TRBJ2-5; size: NA; CDR3: CSARGGAGGEETQYF; DNA: TGCAGTGCTAGAGGGGGAGCGGGGGGTGAAGAGACCCAGTACTTC
V: TRBV6-1; D: NA; J: TRBJ2-7; size: few; CDR3: CAGSENGYEQYF; DNA: TGTGCCGGCAGTGAAAACGGGTACGAGCAGTACTTC
V: TRBV6-1; D: NA; J: TRBJ2-4; size: few; CDR3: CASSEYGQTAKNIQYF; DNA: TGTGCCAGCAGTGAATATGGGCAAACGGCCAAAAACATTCAGTACTTC
V: TRBV11-2; D: NA; J: TRBJ1-4; size: few; CDR3: CASGVNEKLFF; DNA: TGTGCCAGCGGGGTCAATGAAAAACTGTTTTTT
V: TRBV7-9; D: NA; J: TRBJ2-5; size: few; CDR3: CASRPGGLQETQYF; DNA: TGTGCCAGCAGGCCCGGGGGGCTGCAAGAGACCCAGTACTTC
V: TRBV7-9; D: NA; J: TRBJ1-6; size: NA; CDR3: CASSPLANSPLHF; DNA: TGTGCCAGCAGCCCCCTGGCGAATTCACCCCTCCACTTT
V: TRBV5-5; D: NA; J: TRBJ2-1; size: NA; CDR3: CASSFDRYNERFF; DNA: TGTGCCAGCAGCTTCGACAGGTACAATGAGCGGTTCTTC
V: TRBV6-5; D: NA; J: TRBJ1-2; size: NA; CDR3: CASSYAQIANYDYTF; DNA: TGTGCCAGCAGTTACGCCCAAATAGCTAACTATGACTACACCTTC
V: TRBV3-1; D: TRBD2; J: TRBJ2-5; size: many; CDR3: CASSLRGGQETQYF; DNA: TGTGCCAGCAGCTTACGGGGGGGCCAGGAGACCCAGTACTTC
V: TRBV20-1; D: TRBD1; J: TRBJ2-3; size: NA; CDR3: CNAWDRGGFDTQYF; DNA: TGCAATGCTTGGGACAGGGGAGGGTTTGATACGCAGTATTTT
V: TRBV30; D: NA; J: TRBJ1-1; size: NA; CDR3: CARGGRDGPKAFF; DNA: TGTGCCCGGGGGGGGAGGGACGGGCCTAAAGCTTTCTTT
V: TRBV7-6; D: TRBD1; J: TRBJ1-2; size: NA; CDR3: CASSLETGEINYGYTF; DNA: TGTGCCAGCAGCTTAGAGACAGGGGAGATAAACTATGGCTACACCTTC
V: TRBV5-6; D: TRBD1; J: TRBJ1-1; size: few; CDR3: CASRVTGGTEAFF; DNA: TGTGCCAGCAGAGTTACAGGGGGGACTGAAGCTTTCTTT
V: TRBV20-1; D: TRBD2; J: TRBJ2-3; size: few; CDR3: CSARGGSGGSTDTQYF; DNA: TGCAGTGCTAGAGGGGGCAGCGGGGGAAGCACAGATACGCAGTATTTT
V: TRBV7-2; D: TRBD2; J: TRBJ2-1; size: NA; CDR3: CASSLAGGENEQFF; DNA: TGTGCCAGCAGTCTAGCGGGGGGCGAAAATGAGCAGTTCTTC
V: TRBV3-1; D: NA; J: TRBJ1-2; size: NA; CDR3: CASSQGVVHYGYTF; DNA: TGTGCCAGCAGCCAAGGAGTAGTTCACTATGGCTACACCTTC
V: TRBV24-1; D: TRBD2; J: TRBJ2-1; size: many; CDR3: CATSDPTSGGEDNEQFF; DNA: TGTGCCACCAGTGATCCGACTAGCGGGGGGGAAGACAATGAGCAGTTCTTC
V: TRBV5-1; D: NA; J: TRBJ2-7; size: NA; CDR3: CASSLYQGGVYEQYF; DNA: TGCGCCAGCAGCTTGTACCAGGGTGGGGTCTACGAGCAGTACTTC
V: TRBV20-1; D: TRBD2; J: TRBJ2-7; size: NA; CDR3: CSARRTSGNAYEQYF; DNA: TGCAGTGCTAGACGGACTAGCGGGAACGCATACGAGCAGTACTTC
V: TRBV5-6; D: TRBD1; J: TRBJ2-6; size: NA; CDR3: CASSLTGGAYSGANVLTF; DNA: TGTGCCAGCAGTTTGACAGGGGGTGCTTACTCTGGGGCCAACGTCCTGACTTTC